The rows below give T cell receptor beta chains drawn from one sample of a study of read filtering for tumor transcriptome and immune sequencing. TCRdb recomputed calls from the reads with MiXCR, one row per CDR3 protein. The table lists more than 30,000 distinct CDR3 sequences, roughly 15% of them singletons. The specimen was a population of CD138-negative cells sorted from bone marrow. The receptors stem from a donor older than 35 with multiple myeloma. CDR3s include the opening cysteine and the closing phenylalanine or tryptophan. The D gene is left open where the match is weak. For some rows the clone size is stated as once, few or many, or as a class when expanded; others skip it.

TRBJ2-3,many,TRBV6-4,TRBD2,TGTGCCAGCAGCCCCCGGGGGGGCTTAACAGATACGCAGTATTTT,CASSPRGGLTDTQYF
TRBJ1-4,many,TRBV19,.,TGTGCCAGTAGTATCCCCCTCCGATCGACCGAAAAACTGTTTTTT,CASSIPLRSTEKLFF
TRBJ2-1,.,TRBV3-1,.,TGTGCCAACAGCCAAGATGGGGATTGGAATGAGCAGTTCTTC,CANSQDGDWNEQFF
TRBJ1-4,.,TRBV4-1,TRBD1,TGCGCCAGCAGCCGGACAGGTTACAATGAAAAACTGTTTTTT,CASSRTGYNEKLFF
TRBJ1-1,many,TRBV20-1,.,TGCAGTGCTATTGGGGTCGGAGGCACTGAAGCTTTCTTT,CSAIGVGGTEAFF
TRBJ2-5,many,TRBV4-1,TRBD2,TGCGCCAGCAGACGTAGCGGGGGGAACCAAGAGACCCAGTACTTC,CASRRSGGNQETQYF
TRBJ2-3,many,TRBV7-6,TRBD1,TGTGCCAGCAGCTCGACAGGGGCCGCGGGAGATACGCAGTATTTT,CASSSTGAAGDTQYF
TRBJ2-3,many,TRBV2,TRBD2,TGTGCCAGCATTAAACGGGACTACTATACGCAGTATTTT,CASIKRDYYTQYF
TRBJ1-1,many,TRBV6-1,.,TGTGCCAGCAGTGAGGGACAGAACACTGAAGCTTTCTTT,CASSEGQNTEAFF
TRBJ2-7,many,TRBV7-9,.,TGTGCCAGCAGTAGTGGGGCGGGACAGCACCCCACCTACGAGCAGTACTTC,CASSSGAGQHPTYEQYF
TRBJ1-5,many,TRBV7-2,.,TGTGCCAGCAGCTTAGACGGGACGAATAATCAGCCCCAGCATTTT,CASSLDGTNNQPQHF
TRBJ2-5,many,TRBV5-1,TRBD1,TGCGCCAGCAGCCTCAACAGCCGGACAGGGAGAGAGACCCAGTACTTC,CASSLNSRTGRETQYF
TRBJ2-1,many,TRBV6-2/TRBV6-3,TRBD2,TGTGCCAGCAGTTACTCGCCTAGCGGGGGCCTCTACAATGAGCAGTTCTTC,CASSYSPSGGLYNEQFF
TRBJ1-2,.,TRBV28,.,TGTGCCAGCAGTTCAGTCATGGGGAGGGGACGATCTGACTATGGCTACACCTTC,CASSSVMGRGRSDYGYTF
TRBJ1-1,many,TRBV5-5,.,TGTGCCAGCAGCCTGGTGACTGAAGCTTTCTTT,CASSLVTEAFF
TRBJ1-2,few,TRBV2,TRBD1,TGTGCCAGCAGGGAGTTGACAGGGGGCGCTGGCTACACCTTC,CASRELTGGAGYTF
TRBJ2-1,.,TRBV29-1,.,TGCATCGTTGAAGACCAGGGTGCCGTCAATGAGCAGTTCTTC,CIVEDQGAVNEQFF